Sequencing of this T cell receptor (beta chain) was carried out in a study of blood T cell repertoires in COVID-19. Across the study: Samples taken during acute and convalescent COVID-19 were collected in the United States, Italy and Spain. The cDNA or gDNA used as material had been derived from T cells, B-cell-depleted T cells, or PBMCs.

Under the authors' procedure: Nucleated cell counts were estimated from reference gene primer amplification. Some clones are missing from TCRdb's copy, which holds only in-frame ones; the method was immunoSEQ multiplex PCR. Clone size and the V and J calls come from that table; the DNA yielded D and trimming. The repertoire holds about 320,000 clones, around 80% seen once, with approximately 1.1% in the top ten. This clone occurred a few times. Per the germline V gene, CDR1 is SGHAT and CDR2 is FQDESV (reference sequence). The CDR3 contains 15 residues. V trimming: 5 bases; J trimming: 5 bases; junction bases outside the gene matches: 10.

The receptor was derived from a woman between 50 and 59 years old with acute or convalescent COVID-19. J is TRBJ2-5 and V is TRBV11-1; 8 nucleotides agree with TRBD2. Sequencing was carried out using peripheral blood. CDR3 nucleotide sequence: TGTGCCAGCAGCCCCTCCTACGGGAGGGAGGAGACCCAGTACTTC. As protein: CASSPSYGREETQYF.